This TCR beta chain was obtained from a study of spatial heterogeneity in lung cancer. On the study more broadly: Counts of TCR transcripts in tumor regions correlated strongly with a T cell module score (derived from matched bulk RNA-seq).

This clonotype was detected ten times or more. Its antigen remains unknown. TCRdb called the 5' RACE reads again in MiXCR, with one record for every CDR3 protein. The table has approximately 6,400 distinct CDR3 sequences, 6.7% seen once. Overall study results and limits: It was found that expanded intratumoral alpha and beta TCR counts tracked tumor mutation counts.

As to time point: sample taken at primary tumor resection. Donors were some 72 untreated early-stage non-small cell lung cancer patients. Whole RNA was taken from tumor, nontumor lung or frozen PBMC; it was then sequenced unsorted. CDR3 size: 14 residues. The junction had 3 bases not matched to a gene; V was cut back by 1 base and J by 7 bases. The germline gives CDR1 GTSNPN, CDR2 SVGIG (reference sequence). The material was lung tumor tissue, obtained at surgery. V usage is TRBV30 and J usage is TRBJ2-4; 11 nucleotides line up with TRBD1. The source of this sequence is a male donor with early-stage non-small cell lung cancer. Here the CDR3 DNA reads TGTGCCTGGAGTGACCGGGACAGGGGGAACATTCAGTACTTC. This sequence encodes CAWSDRDRGNIQYF.